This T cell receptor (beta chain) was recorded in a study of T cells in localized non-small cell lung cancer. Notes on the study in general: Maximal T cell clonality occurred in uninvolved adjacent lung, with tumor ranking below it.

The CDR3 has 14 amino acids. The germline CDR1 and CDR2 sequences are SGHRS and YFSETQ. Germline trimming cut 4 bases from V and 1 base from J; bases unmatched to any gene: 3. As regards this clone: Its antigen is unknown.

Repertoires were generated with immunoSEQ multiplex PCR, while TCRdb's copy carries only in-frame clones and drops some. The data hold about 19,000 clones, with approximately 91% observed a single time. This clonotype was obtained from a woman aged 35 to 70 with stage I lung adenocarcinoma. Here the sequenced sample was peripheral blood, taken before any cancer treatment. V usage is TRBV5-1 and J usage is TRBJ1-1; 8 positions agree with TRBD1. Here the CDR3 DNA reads TGCGCCAGCAGCCCCGGGACAGGGAACACTGAAGCTTTCTTT. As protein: CASSPGTGNTEAFF.